This T cell receptor beta chain came from a study of shared T cell receptors in the human thymus. The protocol was immunoSEQ multiplex PCR, while the TCRdb copy is restricted to in-frame clones and leaves out a portion. The data show around 340,000 clones, with 85% to 95% seen just once and 0.02% held by the top ten. Germline loops: CDR1 MNHNS, CDR2 SASEGT. This CDR3 comprises 14 residues. J was trimmed by 9 bases and V by 5 bases; bases with no gene match: 12. The chain uses TRBV6-1 and TRBJ2-7, with 8 bases fitting TRBD2. Sequenced sample: thymocytes. The TCR comes from a human donor. The CDR3 coding sequence is TGTGCCAGCAGTCGGGGGGGAGTAGGCGTGGGGCAGTACTTC. It is translated as CASSRGGVGVGQYF.